This passage covers 3 T cell receptor beta chains from one sample sequenced in a study of blood T cell repertoires in COVID-19. This table comes from immunoSEQ multiplex PCR, and its TCRdb copy is limited to in-frame clones, with some not included. The sample includes about 88,000 clones, less than 95% of them seen just once. Sequenced: peripheral blood. The source is a man younger than 35 with COVID-19, enrolled during active disease.

The chain uses TRBV6-5 and TRBJ1-2; a weak D match, TRBD1 (5 bases). Germline V gives CDR1 MNHEY, CDR2 SVGAGI. Trimming shortened V by 7 bases and J by 4 bases, and 16 bases separated the two germline ends. The CDR3 sequence is 14 residues long. Here the CDR3 reads CASTSGGISYGYTF. The DNA for the CDR3 is TGTGCCAGCACCTCGGGGGGGATTTCCTATGGCTACACCTTC.

J is TRBJ1-1 and V is TRBV30; tentatively, D is TRBD1 (5 bases). CDR3 size: 13 residues. Germline loops: CDR1 GTSNPN, CDR2 SVGIG (reference sequence). The V end lost 2 bases, the J end lost 5 bases, and 12 bases lay between the germline ends. The CDR3 protein is CAWSNGGRTEAFF. CDR3 bases: TGTGCCTGGAGTAACGGGGGGAGGACTGAAGCTTTCTTT.

The genes are TRBV18 and TRBJ2-2, with TRBD2 matching 7 bases. V gave up 4 bases and J gave up 4 bases; unmatched junction bases: 12. The CDR3 consists of 17 residues. Germline CDR1 and CDR2: KGHSH and LQKENI. CDR3 sequence reads: CASSRAGVTSFTGELFF. CDR3 DNA sequence: TGTGCCAGCTCACGGGCGGGAGTTACTTCGTTCACCGGGGAGCTGTTTTTT.